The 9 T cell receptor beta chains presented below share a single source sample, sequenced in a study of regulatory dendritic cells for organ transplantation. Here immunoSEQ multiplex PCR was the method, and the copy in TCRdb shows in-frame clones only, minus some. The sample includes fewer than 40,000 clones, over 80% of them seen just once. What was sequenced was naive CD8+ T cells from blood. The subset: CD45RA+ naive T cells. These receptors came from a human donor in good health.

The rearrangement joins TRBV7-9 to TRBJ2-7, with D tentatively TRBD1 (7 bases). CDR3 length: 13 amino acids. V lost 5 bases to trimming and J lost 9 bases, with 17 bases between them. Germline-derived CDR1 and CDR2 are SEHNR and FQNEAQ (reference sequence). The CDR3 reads CASSPASGGGQYF. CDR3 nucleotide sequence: TGTGCCAGCAGCCCTGCCTCAGGGGGAGGGCAGTACTTC.

The CDR3 DNA reads TGTGCCAGCAGCCCAGGTTACAATGAGCAGTTCTTC. As protein: CASSPGYNEQFF. The chain joins TRBV9 to TRBJ2-1; D not certain. CDR3 length equals 12 residues. Germline lookup yields CDR1 SGDLS and CDR2 YYNGEE. V shed 4 bases and J shed 4 bases, with 6 bases lying between them.

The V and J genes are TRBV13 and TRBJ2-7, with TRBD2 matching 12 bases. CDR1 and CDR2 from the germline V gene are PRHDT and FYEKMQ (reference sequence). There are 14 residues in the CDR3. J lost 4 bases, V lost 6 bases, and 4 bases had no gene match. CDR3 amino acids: CASRSTSGGYEQYF. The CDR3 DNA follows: TGTGCCAGCAGATCTACTAGCGGGGGGTACGAGCAGTACTTC.

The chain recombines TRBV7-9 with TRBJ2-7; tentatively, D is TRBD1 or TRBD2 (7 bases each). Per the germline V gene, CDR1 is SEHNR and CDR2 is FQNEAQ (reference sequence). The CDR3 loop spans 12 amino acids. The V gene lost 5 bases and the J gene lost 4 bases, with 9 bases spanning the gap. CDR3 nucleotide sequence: TGTGCCAGCAGCCAGGGGGGGTACGAGCAGTACTTC. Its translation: CASSQGGYEQYF.

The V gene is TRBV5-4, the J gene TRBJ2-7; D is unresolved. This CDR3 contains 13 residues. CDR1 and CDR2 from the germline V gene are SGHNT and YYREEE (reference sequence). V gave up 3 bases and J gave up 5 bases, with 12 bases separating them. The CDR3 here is CASSYRLSDEQYF. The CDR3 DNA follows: TGTGCCAGCAGCTACAGATTATCGGACGAGCAGTACTTC.

This chain's CDR3 is CASSLSLASPQQYF. The CDR3 DNA follows: TGTGCCAGCAGTTTATCTTTGGCCTCACCGCAGCAGTACTTC. The chain uses TRBV27 and TRBJ2-7; D remains ambiguous. From germline, CDR1 is MNHEY and CDR2 SMNVEV (reference sequence). This CDR3 has 14 residues. V was shortened by 0 bases and J by 8 bases, with 14 bases between the two germline ends.

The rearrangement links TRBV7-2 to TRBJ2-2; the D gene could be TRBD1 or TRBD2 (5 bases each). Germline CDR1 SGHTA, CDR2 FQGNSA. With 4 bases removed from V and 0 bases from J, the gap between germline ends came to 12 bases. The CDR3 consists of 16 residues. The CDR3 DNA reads TGTGCCAGCAGCTCGGGACCTATTACGAACACCGGGGAGCTGTTTTTT. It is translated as CASSSGPITNTGELFF.

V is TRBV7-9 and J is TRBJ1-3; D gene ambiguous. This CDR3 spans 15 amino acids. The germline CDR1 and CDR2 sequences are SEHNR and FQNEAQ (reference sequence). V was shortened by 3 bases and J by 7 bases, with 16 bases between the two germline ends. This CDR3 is CASSFLDREPNTIYF. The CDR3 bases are TGTGCCAGCAGCTTTCTGGACCGAGAACCGAACACCATATATTTT.

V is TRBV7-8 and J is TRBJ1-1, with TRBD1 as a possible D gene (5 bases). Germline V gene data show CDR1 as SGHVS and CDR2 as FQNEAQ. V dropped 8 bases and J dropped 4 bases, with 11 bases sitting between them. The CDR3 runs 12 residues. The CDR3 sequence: CASYTGGTEAFF. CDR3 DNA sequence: TGTGCCAGCTATACAGGAGGCACTGAAGCTTTCTTT.